Detailed here is one T cell receptor beta chain. CDR3 regions were amplified by Arm-PCR using iRepertoire HTBI primers to build TCR beta libraries. Authors' processing steps: Across the samples, identification revealed some 64 TRBV and around 13 TRBJ segments. TCRdb independently ran MiXCR on the multiplex PCR reads; one entry per CDR3 protein. These V and J calls rely on TCRdb rather than the paper's analysis. This repertoire shows about 660,000 distinct CDR3 sequences, approximately 31% found once; its top ten account for 40% to 50%. These data originate in a study of regulatory T cells in long-lasting Graves disease. Indicated time point: persistent/refractory GD, antithyroid drugs over 5 years with positive TRAb. PBMC-extracted RNA yielded the TCR library. This CDR3 is built from 13 residues. Looked up from germline, CDR1 is GTSNPN and CDR2 is SVGIG (reference sequence). Trimming stripped 1 base from V and 1 base from J, with 7 bases between.

The sequenced sample was peripheral blood mononuclear cells (PBMCs), obtained when the disease was refractory, from a patient treated with antithyroid drugs. This chain links TRBV30 with TRBJ1-1, with D unresolved. The receptor was isolated from a female donor with Graves disease. In nucleotides, the CDR3 is TGTGCCTGGAGTGCCCTCGGGAACACTGAAGCTTTCTTT. This codes for CAWSALGNTEAFF.